This T cell receptor (beta chain) comes out of a study of glioma-infiltrating T cells after dendritic cell vaccination. Overall study findings and caveats: Only a small number of patients had complete blood and tumor samples.

The PCR used 60 V beta and 13 J beta primers. Here immunoSEQ multiplex PCR was the method, and the copy in TCRdb shows in-frame clones only, minus some. Here the sample spans about 82,000 clones, around nine tenths being singletons. The CDR3 is 15 residues long. The germline CDR1 and CDR2 sequences are SGDLS and YYNGEE. Concerning this clone itself: Its specificity is unknown.

This clonotype was obtained from a human donor with glioblastoma. This chain joins TRBV9 and TRBJ2-5, with D possibly being TRBD1 (5 bases). The DNA end lines up better with TRBJ2-7; the J call may be wrong. The source was blood, collected before dendritic cell vaccination. Here the CDR3 DNA reads TGTGCCAGCAGCGTAGACAGGAATTCAGCCTACGAGCAGTACTTC. Translation gives CASSVDRNSAYEQYF.